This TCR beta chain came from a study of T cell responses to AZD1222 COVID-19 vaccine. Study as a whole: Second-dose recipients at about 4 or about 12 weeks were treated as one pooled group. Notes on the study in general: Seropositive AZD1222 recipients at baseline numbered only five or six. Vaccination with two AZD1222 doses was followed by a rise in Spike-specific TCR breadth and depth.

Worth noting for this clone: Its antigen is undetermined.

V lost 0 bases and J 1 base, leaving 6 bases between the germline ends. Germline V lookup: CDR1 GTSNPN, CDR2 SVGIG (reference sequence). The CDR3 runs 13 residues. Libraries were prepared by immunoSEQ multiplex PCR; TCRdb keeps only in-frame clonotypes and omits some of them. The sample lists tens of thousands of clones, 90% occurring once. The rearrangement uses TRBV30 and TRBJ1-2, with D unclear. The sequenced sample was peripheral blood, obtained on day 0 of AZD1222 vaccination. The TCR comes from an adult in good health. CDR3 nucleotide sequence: TGTGCCTGGAGTGTAAACGGTAACTATGGCTACACCTTC. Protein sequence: CAWSVNGNYGYTF. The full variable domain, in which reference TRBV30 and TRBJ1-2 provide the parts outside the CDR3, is SQTIHQWPATLVQPVGSPLSLECTVEGTSNPNLYWYRQAAGRGLQLLFYSVGIGQISSEVPQNLSASRPQDRQFILSSKKLLLSDSGFYLCAWSVNGNYGYTFGSGTRLTVV.